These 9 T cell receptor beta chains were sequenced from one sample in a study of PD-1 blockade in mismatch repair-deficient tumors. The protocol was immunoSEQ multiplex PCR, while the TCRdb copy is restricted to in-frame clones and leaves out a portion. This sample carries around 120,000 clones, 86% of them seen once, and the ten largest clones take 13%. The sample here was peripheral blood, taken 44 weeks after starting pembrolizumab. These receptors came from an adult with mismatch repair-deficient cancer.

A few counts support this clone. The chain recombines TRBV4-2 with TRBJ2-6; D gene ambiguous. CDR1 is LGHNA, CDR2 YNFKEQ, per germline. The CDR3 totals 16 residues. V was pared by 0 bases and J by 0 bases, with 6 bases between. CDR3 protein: CASSQDLNSGANVLTF. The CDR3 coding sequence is TGTGCCAGCAGCCAAGATCTTAACTCTGGGGCCAACGTCCTGACTTTC.

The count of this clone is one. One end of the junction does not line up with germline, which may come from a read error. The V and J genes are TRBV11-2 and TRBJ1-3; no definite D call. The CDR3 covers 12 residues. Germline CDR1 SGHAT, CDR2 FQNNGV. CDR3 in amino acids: CASSLISKSPNF. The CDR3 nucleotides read TGTGCCAGCAGCTTAATCAGTAAATCCCCAAATTTT.

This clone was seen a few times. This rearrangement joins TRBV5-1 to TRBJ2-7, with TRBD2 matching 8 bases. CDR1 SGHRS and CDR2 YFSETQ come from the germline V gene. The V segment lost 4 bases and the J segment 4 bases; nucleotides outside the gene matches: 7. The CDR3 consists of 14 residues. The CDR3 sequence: CASSGGSGTYEQYF. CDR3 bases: TGCGCCAGCAGCGGTGGTAGCGGGACGTACGAGCAGTACTTC.

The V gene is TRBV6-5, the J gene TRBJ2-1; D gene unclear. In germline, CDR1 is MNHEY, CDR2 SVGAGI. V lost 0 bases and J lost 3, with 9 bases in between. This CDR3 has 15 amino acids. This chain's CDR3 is CASSYSSADYNEQFF. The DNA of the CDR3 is TGTGCCAGCAGTTACTCGTCGGCGGACTACAATGAGCAGTTCTTC.

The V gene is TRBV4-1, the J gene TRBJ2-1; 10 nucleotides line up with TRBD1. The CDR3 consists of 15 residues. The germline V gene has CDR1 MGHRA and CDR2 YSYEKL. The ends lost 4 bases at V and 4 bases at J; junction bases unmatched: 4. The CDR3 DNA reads TGCGCCAGCAGCCTCGGGACAGGGGATTACAATGAGCAGTTCTTC. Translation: CASSLGTGDYNEQFF.

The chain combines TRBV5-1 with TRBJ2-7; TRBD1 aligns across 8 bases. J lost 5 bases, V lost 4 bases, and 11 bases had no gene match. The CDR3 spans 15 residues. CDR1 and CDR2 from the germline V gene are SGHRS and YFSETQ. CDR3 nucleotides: TGCGCCAGCAGCCTCGCCCAGGGGGCTTGGAACGAGCAGTACTTC. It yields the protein CASSLAQGAWNEQYF. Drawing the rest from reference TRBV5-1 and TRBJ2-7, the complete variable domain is KAGVTQTPRYLIKTRGQQVTLSCSPISGHRSVSWYQQTPGQGLQFLFEYFSETQRNKGNFPGRFSGRQFSNSRSEMNVSTLELGDSALYLCASSLAQGAWNEQYFGPGTRLTVT.

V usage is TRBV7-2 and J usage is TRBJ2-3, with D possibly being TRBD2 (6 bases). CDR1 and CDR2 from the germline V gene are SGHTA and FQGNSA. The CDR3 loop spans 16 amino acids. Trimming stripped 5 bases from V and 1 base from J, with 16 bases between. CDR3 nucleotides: TGTGCCAGCAGCCCCCCGGGAGTCGCCCGCACAGATACGCAGTATTTT. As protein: CASSPPGVARTDTQYF.

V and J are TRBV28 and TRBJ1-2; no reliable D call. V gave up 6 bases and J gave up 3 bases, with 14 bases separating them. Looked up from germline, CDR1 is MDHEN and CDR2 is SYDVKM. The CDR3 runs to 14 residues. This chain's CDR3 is CASSPNDRYYGYTF. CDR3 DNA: TGTGCCAGCAGCCCAAACGACCGTTACTATGGCTACACCTTC.

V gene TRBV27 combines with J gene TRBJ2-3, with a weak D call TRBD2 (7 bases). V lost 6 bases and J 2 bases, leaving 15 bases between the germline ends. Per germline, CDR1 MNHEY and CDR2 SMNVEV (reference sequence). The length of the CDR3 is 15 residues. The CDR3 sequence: CASSEGGADTDTQYF. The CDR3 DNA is TGTGCCAGCAGCGAGGGGGGGGCCGACACAGATACGCAGTATTTT.